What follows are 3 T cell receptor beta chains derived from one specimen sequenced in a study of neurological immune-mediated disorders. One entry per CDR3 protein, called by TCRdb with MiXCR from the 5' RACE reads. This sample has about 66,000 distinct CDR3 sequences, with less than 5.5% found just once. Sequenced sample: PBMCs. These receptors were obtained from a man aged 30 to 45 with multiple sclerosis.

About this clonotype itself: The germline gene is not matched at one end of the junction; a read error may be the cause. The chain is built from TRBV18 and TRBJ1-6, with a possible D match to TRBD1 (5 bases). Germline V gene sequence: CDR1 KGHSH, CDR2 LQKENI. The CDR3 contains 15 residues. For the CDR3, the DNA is TGTGCCAGCTCACCACTTGGGGGGGTGAATTCACCCCTCAACTTT. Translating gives CASSPLGGVNSPLNF. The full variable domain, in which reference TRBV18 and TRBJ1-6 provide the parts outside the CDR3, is NAGVMQNPRHLVRRRGQEARLRCSPMKGHSHVYWYRQLPEEGLKFMVYLQKENIIDESGMPKERFSAEFPKEGPSILRIQQVVRGDSAAYFCASSPLGGVNSPLNFGNGTRLTVT.

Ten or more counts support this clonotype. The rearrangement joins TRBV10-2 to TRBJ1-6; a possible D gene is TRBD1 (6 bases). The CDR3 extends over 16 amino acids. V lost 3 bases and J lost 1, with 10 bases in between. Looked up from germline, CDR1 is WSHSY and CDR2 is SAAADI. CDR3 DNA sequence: TGCGCCAGCAGTGAAGGGGGTTTGTCCTATAATTCACCCCTCCACTTT. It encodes CASSEGGLSYNSPLHF.

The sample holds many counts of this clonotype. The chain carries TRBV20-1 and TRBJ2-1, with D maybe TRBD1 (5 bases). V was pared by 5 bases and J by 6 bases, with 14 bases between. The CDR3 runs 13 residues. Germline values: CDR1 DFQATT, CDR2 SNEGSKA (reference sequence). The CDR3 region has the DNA TGCAGTGCTCCCCCGACAGCCACCAATGAGCAGTTCTTC. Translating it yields CSAPPTATNEQFF.